A single sample gave rise to the 4 T cell receptor beta chains below, sequenced in a study of blood T cell repertoires in COVID-19 (dated by TCRdb to the early 2020s). The method was the immunoSEQ multiplex PCR assay. In TCRdb, the immuneACCESS table is reduced to in-frame sequences with V and J assigned. These tables do not hold every clone; where another copy was compared, an unresolved V gene accounts for under half, and the others remain unexplained. The sample table holds approximately 190,000 clones, of which around four fifths were seen once. The ten largest clones take up 5.1% of the sample. Sequenced input: peripheral blood. The receptors were sampled from a woman in her seventies with active or convalescent COVID-19.

The table lists this clone with a few counts. This chain joins TRBV29-1 and TRBJ2-7, with TRBD1 matching over 7 bases. CDR3 length: 12 amino acids. Germline CDR1 reads SQVTM; CDR2 reads ANQGSEA. The V and J ends lost 6 bases and 4 bases, in that order; junction bases with no gene match: 6. CDR3 sequence: CSVRTGQYEQYF. CDR3 bases: TGCAGCGTCCGGACAGGCCAATACGAGCAGTACTTC.

This rearrangement joins TRBV28 to TRBJ2-6, with D maybe TRBD2 (6 bases). The CDR3 totals 15 residues. Trimming removed 5 bases at V and 4 bases at J, with 12 bases between. CDR1 and CDR2 (germline): MDHEN, SYDVKM. The CDR3 spells CASSISSVGANVLTF. In DNA form, the CDR3 reads TGTGCCAGCAGTATCTCTAGCGTCGGGGCCAACGTCCTGACTTTC.

This clone was seen a handful of times. The chain uses TRBV28 and TRBJ2-1; D perhaps matches TRBD2 (5 bases). The germline CDR1 and CDR2 sequences are MDHEN and SYDVKM. The V end lost 1 base, the J end lost 0 bases, and 7 bases lay between the germline ends. The CDR3 totals 15 residues. The CDR3 coding sequence is TGTGCCAGCAGTTTATCTGGGAGCTCCTACAATGAGCAGTTCTTC. Its translation: CASSLSGSSYNEQFF.

J is TRBJ2-5 and V is TRBV5-1; 7 bases are a match to TRBD2. Germline trimming cut 2 bases from V and 5 bases from J; bases unmatched to any gene: 12. The CDR3 runs 16 residues. Germline CDR1 is SGHRS and CDR2 is YFSETQ. The CDR3 here is CASSFNGGGTTETQYF. CDR3 coding DNA: TGCGCCAGCAGCTTTAATGGGGGAGGGACGACGGAGACCCAGTACTTC.